The 18 T cell receptor beta chains given below trace back to one sample, sequenced in a study of CD8+ T cells in alopecia areata (dated by TCRdb to the late 2010s). In the paper's terms, the time point label means: around 4 weeks on oral tofacitinib. Reading the label with the study, this specimen's treatment or condition is: oral pan-JAK inhibitor, 5-10 mg twice daily. The library was prepared using the immunoSEQ multiplex PCR assay. RNA was extracted from all samples and reverse transcribed into cDNA as template for TCR sequencing. In TCRdb, the immuneACCESS table is reduced to in-frame sequences with V and J assigned. These tables do not hold every clone; where another copy was compared, an unresolved V gene accounts for under half, and the others remain unexplained. The sample records about 120,000 clones, around 56% of which are singletons. Approximately 0.5% of the sample rests with the top ten.

This specimen consisted of CD4+ T cells sorted from blood, obtained at week 4, from a patient treated with tofacitinib. The receptors shown here come from a human donor with alopecia areata.

Only one count was recorded for this clone. V usage is TRBV30 and J usage is TRBJ2-1, with TRBD2 identical over 9 bases. The length of the CDR3 is 15 residues. Germline loops: CDR1 GTSNPN, CDR2 SVGIG (reference sequence). The V gene end was trimmed by 2 bases and the J gene end by 8 bases; junction bases not matched to a gene: 10. The DNA of the CDR3 is TGTGCCTGGAGTAAAGCGCTAGCGGGAATGGATGAGCAGTTCTTC. Translating it yields CAWSKALAGMDEQFF.

The gene calls are TRBV29-1 and TRBJ2-5; 7 bases line up with TRBD1. The J call is doubtful: the DNA matches TRBJ2-7 better. Germline V gene data show CDR1 as SQVTM and CDR2 as ANQGSEA. There are 16 residues in the CDR3. Here the CDR3 DNA reads TGCAGCGTTGAGGGCCACACCGGGACAGCCGCCTACGAGCAGTACTTC. This encodes CSVEGHTGTAAYEQYF.

V usage is TRBV30 and J usage is TRBJ1-4; D perhaps matches TRBD1 (6 bases). V lost 4 bases and J 5 bases, leaving 8 bases between the germline ends. The CDR3 loop spans 12 amino acids. Germline loops: CDR1 GTSNPN, CDR2 SVGIG (reference sequence). The CDR3: CAWNRENEKLFF. The CDR3 DNA reads as TGTGCCTGGAACAGGGAGAATGAAAAACTGTTTTTT.

The count of this clone is one. Sequence at one end of the junction differs from germline and may be a read error. The chain combines TRBV7-7 with TRBJ2-5; D remains unclear. The CDR3 covers 15 residues. Germline loops: CDR1 SSHAT, CDR2 FNYEAQ (reference sequence). Here the CDR3 reads CASSPRPDQQETQYF. DNA for the CDR3: TGTGCTAGCAGCCCTCGACCCGACCAACAAGAGACCCAGTACTTC.

This clone was detected once. The genes are TRBV2 and TRBJ2-5; 7 bases match TRBD1. The germline CDR1 and CDR2 sequences are SNHLY and FYNNEI. The CDR3 is 14 residues long. Germline trimming cut 6 bases from V and 1 base from J; bases unmatched to any gene: 5. The CDR3 region has the DNA TGTGCCAGCAGCAAGGGGACAGTCCAAGAGACCCAGTACTTC. Protein: CASSKGTVQETQYF.

The genes are TRBV30 and TRBJ1-1, with a weak D call TRBD1 (6 bases). V was shortened by 5 bases and J by 6 bases, with 16 bases between the two germline ends. The length of the CDR3 is 13 residues. Per germline, CDR1 GTSNPN and CDR2 SVGIG (reference sequence). Written as DNA, the CDR3 is TGTGCCTGGGGGGGGCAGGGGCTGGCTGAAGCTTTCTTT. Amino acids: CAWGGQGLAEAFF.

The CDR3 region is CASSGTHTEAFF. CDR3 nucleotides: TGTGCCAGCAGTGGAACGCACACTGAAGCTTTCTTT. The chain recombines TRBV2 with TRBJ1-1, with D unresolved. CDR3 length: 12 residues. Germline lookup yields CDR1 SNHLY and CDR2 FYNNEI. Deletions cut 4 bases from V and 3 bases from J, with 6 bases between.

This rearrangement joins TRBV6-6 to TRBJ2-5, with D maybe TRBD2 (6 bases). V was cut by 3 bases and J by 4 bases, with 9 bases left in between. The germline gives CDR1 MNHNY, CDR2 SVGAGI (reference sequence). CDR3 length: 13 amino acids. CDR3 protein: CASSYTGGETQYF. The CDR3 bases are TGTGCCAGCAGTTATACCGGGGGAGAGACCCAGTACTTC.

The chain carries TRBV5-1 and TRBJ2-5, with D perhaps TRBD2 (6 bases). This CDR3 spans 13 amino acids. Germline-derived CDR1 and CDR2 are SGHRS and YFSETQ. Trimming pared 0 bases from V and 4 bases from J, leaving 7 bases between. The CDR3 DNA sequence: TGCGCCAGCAGCTTGGGGGGAGGAGAGACCCAGTACTTC. Residues: CASSLGGGETQYF.

This clone has a handful of counts. The gene calls are TRBV7-2 and TRBJ2-1; D possibly corresponds to TRBD2 (6 bases). Deletions cut 5 bases from V and 16 bases from J, with 18 bases between. Germline CDR1 reads SGHTA; CDR2 reads FQGNSA. The CDR3 is 12 residues long. In DNA, the CDR3 is TGTGCCAGCAGCCCAGACCTAGCGAATCTATTCTTC. Its translation: CASSPDLANLFF.

The chain uses TRBV5-1 and TRBJ2-3; no reliable D call. The CDR3 is made up of 16 amino acids. Germline V gives CDR1 SGHRS, CDR2 YFSETQ. V was trimmed by 0 bases and J by 2 bases, leaving 13 bases between them. CDR3 protein: CASSLDGEANTDTQYF. For the CDR3, the DNA is TGCGCCAGCAGCTTGGATGGGGAAGCGAACACAGATACGCAGTATTTT.

The chain recombines TRBV30 with TRBJ2-1; D gene unclear. The CDR3 extends over 14 amino acids. Trimming took 3 bases from V and 0 from J, leaving 9 bases between them. In germline, CDR1 is GTSNPN, CDR2 SVGIG (reference sequence). The CDR3 nucleotides read TGTGCCTGGAGGGTGGTGAGCTCCTACAATGAGCAGTTCTTC. Residues: CAWRVVSSYNEQFF.

The chain joins TRBV30 to TRBJ2-5; D is undetermined. V lost 0 bases and J 5 bases, leaving 10 bases between the germline ends. CDR3 length: 13 residues. The germline V gene encodes CDR1 GTSNPN and CDR2 SVGIG (reference sequence). CDR3 residues: CAWSVTSRETQYF. The CDR3 DNA is TGTGCCTGGAGTGTAACCTCTCGGGAGACCCAGTACTTC.

This clone was picked up one time. The chain employs TRBV30 and TRBJ1-5; TRBD1 might be the D (6 bases). Trimming took off 4 bases at V and 3 bases at J, with 19 bases between the two ends. Looked up from germline, CDR1 is GTSNPN and CDR2 is SVGIG (reference sequence). This CDR3 has 16 residues. CDR3 region: CAWKSLQGGYNQPQHF. As DNA, the CDR3 is TGTGCCTGGAAGAGTTTACAGGGTGGGTACAATCAGCCCCAGCATTTT.

Remarks on this clone: The sample holds other DNA sequences that translate to the same CDR3. This chain links TRBV29-1 with TRBJ2-5; 8 nucleotides match TRBD1. After removal of 3 bases from V and 5 bases from J, the junction contained 2 bases not matched to a gene. Germline-derived CDR1 and CDR2 are SQVTM and ANQGSEA. The CDR3 consists of 12 residues. The DNA of the CDR3 is TGCAGCGTTGACAGGGGGCGGGAGACCCAGTACTTC. Translation gives CSVDRGRETQYF.

Comments on this clone: A read error may account for a junction end that differs from germline. The rearrangement uses TRBV29-1 and TRBJ1-1, with D maybe TRBD1 (5 bases). Germline CDR1 is SQVTM and CDR2 is ANQGSEA. The CDR3 extends over 14 amino acids. The CDR3 DNA reads as TGCAGCGTAGGCGGGGCAGGGCTGAATACTGAAGCTTTCTTT. This sequence encodes CSVGGAGLNTEAFF.

This clone occurred a few times. The rearrangement links TRBV29-1 to TRBJ2-5; tentative D call: TRBD2 (5 bases). The V gene lost 6 bases and the J gene lost 0 bases, with 14 bases spanning the gap. Germline-derived CDR1 and CDR2 are SQVTM and ANQGSEA. This CDR3 is built from 14 residues. The CDR3 is CSVPAVGDQETQYF. The CDR3 DNA is TGCAGCGTACCCGCCGTGGGAGACCAAGAGACCCAGTACTTC.

V and J are TRBV30 and TRBJ2-2, with D perhaps assigned TRBD1 or TRBD2 (5 bases each). V lost 0 bases and J 2 bases, leaving 13 bases between the germline ends. Per germline, CDR1 GTSNPN and CDR2 SVGIG (reference sequence). The CDR3 length is 16 residues. CDR3 bases: TGTGCCTGGAGTGTATTTGGGACCATCAACACCGGGGAGCTGTTTTTT. Translated: CAWSVFGTINTGELFF.